Listed here are 26 T cell receptor beta chains from one sample, sequenced in a study of control samples from healthy donors and cancer patients (dated by TCRdb to 2020 to 2021). Library method: the immunoSEQ multiplex PCR assay. The table comes from immuneACCESS by way of TCRdb, which keeps in-frame sequences with V and J called. Part of the clones is missing from these tables; in studies checked, under half for an unresolved V gene and the rest for unknown reasons. Across this sample there are around 170,000 clones, with around 88% seen only once. Around 5% of the sample rests with the top ten. The specimen sequenced was blood. Receptors originate from a woman aged 25 to 39 in good health.

This chain links TRBV18 with TRBJ2-5; TRBD1 might be the D (5 bases). From germline, CDR1 is KGHSH and CDR2 LQKENI. The CDR3 totals 14 residues. Trimming stripped 5 bases from V and 5 bases from J, with 15 bases between. CDR3 in DNA: TGTGCCAGCTCATCGCGGCAGGGTACGGAGACCCAGTACTTC. Translating it yields CASSSRQGTETQYF.

V and J are TRBV11-2 and TRBJ2-2; no clear D. The V gene's germline CDR1 is SGHAT and CDR2 FQNNGV. Trimming stripped 2 bases from V and 6 bases from J, with 7 bases between. This CDR3 comprises 13 residues. As DNA, the CDR3 is TGTGCCAGCAGCTTACAGATGGCCGGGGAGCTGTTTTTT. Protein sequence: CASSLQMAGELFF.

The chain employs TRBV7-9 and TRBJ2-5; 8 bases align to TRBD2. Germline V gene lookup returns CDR1 SEHNR and CDR2 FQNEAQ (reference sequence). The CDR3 totals 14 residues. V lost 0 bases, J lost 5 bases, and 2 bases stayed unmatched. CDR3 amino acids: CASSLASGAETQYF. The CDR3, as DNA: TGTGCCAGCAGCTTAGCTAGCGGGGCGGAGACCCAGTACTTC.

The chain combines TRBV30 with TRBJ1-5; no clear D. With 0 bases removed from V and 6 bases from J, the gap between germline ends came to 3 bases. The germline CDR1 and CDR2 sequences are GTSNPN and SVGIG (reference sequence). The CDR3 extends over 11 amino acids. Here the CDR3 reads CAWSVSQPQHF. In DNA form, the CDR3 reads TGTGCCTGGAGTGTAAGTCAGCCCCAGCATTTT.

The chain links TRBV7-2 to TRBJ2-3, with 12 positions matching TRBD2. The CDR3 runs 16 residues. Germline trimming cut 5 bases from V and 5 bases from J; bases unmatched to any gene: 8. Germline assignment: CDR1 SGHTA and CDR2 FQGNSA. CDR3 amino acids: CASSRRLAGGEDTQYF. The DNA for the CDR3 is TGTGCCAGCAGCCGTCGGCTAGCGGGAGGGGAAGATACGCAGTATTTT.

The V call is TRBV5-1, the J call TRBJ2-2; 8 bases align to TRBD1. The CDR3 runs to 14 residues. With 4 bases clipped from V and 3 bases from J, the junction kept 2 bases outside the gene matches. The germline gives CDR1 SGHRS, CDR2 YFSETQ. The CDR3 DNA sequence: TGCGCCAGCAGCCTGACAGGGGACACCGGGGAGCTGTTTTTT. Residues: CASSLTGDTGELFF.

The chain has TRBV9 and TRBJ1-2, with 7 bases lining up with TRBD1. This CDR3 contains 16 residues. Germline-derived CDR1 and CDR2 are SGDLS and YYNGEE. With V trimmed by 4 bases and J by 0 bases, 9 bases remained unmatched. CDR3 residues: CASSKFTGDANYGYTF. As DNA, the CDR3 is TGTGCCAGCAGCAAGTTCACAGGGGATGCTAACTATGGCTACACCTTC.

The V gene is TRBV11-3, the J gene TRBJ2-5; D not certain. V lost 0 bases and J 3 bases, leaving 8 bases between the germline ends. Germline V gene lookup returns CDR1 SGHNT and CDR2 YENEEA. The CDR3 is made up of 14 amino acids. The CDR3 bases are TGTGCCAGCAGCTTAGACCCTCGAAAAGAGACCCAGTACTTC. Protein: CASSLDPRKETQYF.

V is TRBV4-1 and J is TRBJ2-3; weak D call: TRBD1 (5 bases). V was shortened by 3 bases and J by 2 bases, with 12 bases between the two germline ends. CDR1 MGHRA and CDR2 YSYEKL come from the germline V gene. The length of the CDR3 is 15 residues. CDR3 sequence: CASSHGQRITDTQYF. The DNA of the CDR3 is TGCGCCAGCAGCCACGGACAAAGAATCACAGATACGCAGTATTTT.

V is TRBV28 and J is TRBJ1-5; D remains ambiguous. The CDR3 spans 12 residues. V dropped 8 bases and J dropped 5 bases, with 10 bases sitting between them. Germline lookup yields CDR1 MDHEN and CDR2 SYDVKM. This CDR3 is CASQVLDQPQHF. CDR3 DNA: TGTGCCAGCCAGGTTCTCGATCAGCCCCAGCATTTT.

The DNA of the CDR3 is TGTGCCAGTAAACATCAATCGGGCGATGAAGCTTTCTTT. Protein: CASKHQSGDEAFF. This chain uses TRBV19 with TRBJ1-1; D uncertain. Per germline, CDR1 LNHDA and CDR2 SQIVND (reference sequence). Trimming left V 7 bases short and J 7 bases short, with 16 bases between. The CDR3 covers 13 residues.

The V and J genes are TRBV18 and TRBJ2-7, with 7 positions matching TRBD1. CDR1 KGHSH and CDR2 LQKENI come from the germline V gene. After removal of 2 bases from V and 0 bases from J, the junction contained 4 bases not matched to a gene. The CDR3 has 15 residues. DNA of the CDR3: TGTGCCAGCTCACCAGGTCGGGACAGCTCCTACGAGCAGTACTTC. Protein sequence: CASSPGRDSSYEQYF. Full variable domain (rest looked up from reference TRBV18 and TRBJ2-7): NAGVMQNPRHLVRRRGQEARLRCSPMKGHSHVYWYRQLPEEGLKFMVYLQKENIIDESGMPKERFSAEFPKEGPSILRIQQVVRGDSAAYFCASSPGRDSSYEQYFGPGTRLTVT.

This rearrangement joins TRBV28 to TRBJ1-4; D is possibly TRBD1 (6 bases). V dropped 5 bases and J dropped 4 bases, with 11 bases sitting between them. This CDR3 spans 14 amino acids. Germline V gene sequence: CDR1 MDHEN, CDR2 SYDVKM. CDR3 region: CASSETGYNEKLFF. The CDR3 region has the DNA TGTGCCAGCAGTGAGACAGGTTATAATGAAAAACTGTTTTTT.

This chain joins TRBV5-1 and TRBJ1-2; TRBD1 is a possible D gene (5 bases). This CDR3 has 16 residues. V shed 0 bases and J shed 1 base, with 13 bases lying between them. The germline gives CDR1 SGHRS, CDR2 YFSETQ. The CDR3 spells CASSLASDKFNYGYTF. The CDR3 nucleotides are TGCGCCAGCAGCTTGGCCTCGGACAAATTTAACTATGGCTACACCTTC.

This rearrangement joins TRBV7-2 to TRBJ2-1; 14 bases align to TRBD2. The V gene's germline CDR1 is SGHTA and CDR2 FQGNSA. The J segment lost 12 bases and the V segment lost 2 bases, leaving 6 bases of the junction unmatched. The CDR3 has 15 amino acids. As DNA, the CDR3 is TGTGCCAGCAGCTTAAAGGGACTAGCGGGGGTGATGCAGTTCTTC. Amino acid sequence: CASSLKGLAGVMQFF.

The chain recombines TRBV6-1 with TRBJ2-2; 9 nucleotides match TRBD1. CDR3 length: 15 amino acids. Germline V lookup: CDR1 MNHNS, CDR2 SASEGT. J lost 6 bases, V lost 2 bases, and 4 bases had no gene match. In DNA form, the CDR3 reads TGTGCCAGCAGTGAAATCGGACAGGGGCCCGGGGAGCTGTTTTTT. It is translated as CASSEIGQGPGELFF.

The genes are TRBV12-3 or TRBV12-4 and TRBJ1-1, with D hard to call. This CDR3 comprises 12 residues. V gave up 5 bases and J gave up 8 bases, with 12 bases separating them. This CDR3 reads CASSLHGPEAFF. The DNA for the CDR3 is TGTGCCAGCAGTCTCCACGGTCCCGAAGCTTTCTTT.

The rearrangement joins TRBV6-5 to TRBJ1-4; D is unresolved. The CDR3 length is 14 residues. The germline V and J ends were trimmed by 7 bases and 17 bases, with 26 bases remaining between them. Germline loops: CDR1 MNHEY, CDR2 SVGAGI. The CDR3 DNA follows: TGTGCCAGCATCAAGGAGCAAGGTGCCCGTAGGATTTTTTTT. Translated, it gives CASIKEQGARRIFF.

This chain joins TRBV28 and TRBJ2-7; 7 positions match TRBD1. V lost 5 bases and J lost 2; bases outside the gene matches: 12. This CDR3 comprises 16 residues. The germline V gene encodes CDR1 MDHEN and CDR2 SYDVKM. The DNA for the CDR3 is TGTGCCAGCAGTCCCCCCTACGACAGGGATACCTACGAGCAGTACTTC. It is translated as CASSPPYDRDTYEQYF.

This clone was found once. The CDR3 region is CASSLALGLGYPYEQYF. In nucleotides, the CDR3 is TGTGCCAGCAGCTTAGCGCTGGGCCTAGGGTACCCCTACGAGCAGTACTTC. The chain joins TRBV7-2 to TRBJ2-7, with D unclear. V was shortened by 0 bases and J by 2 bases, with 17 bases between the two germline ends. CDR1 is SGHTA and CDR2 is FQGNSA in the germline V gene. The CDR3 is made up of 17 amino acids.

The CDR3 sequence: CASSSPIDSTMNTEAFF. The CDR3 coding sequence is TGTGCCAGCAGCTCCCCTATCGACAGCACCATGAACACTGAAGCTTTCTTT. V and J are TRBV7-8 and TRBJ1-1, with D possibly TRBD1 on 5 matching bases. Germline-derived CDR1 and CDR2 are SGHVS and FQNEAQ. V was trimmed by 4 bases and J by 0 bases, leaving 18 bases between them. The CDR3 runs to 17 residues.

The V and J genes are TRBV6-5 and TRBJ1-1; 7 bases are a match to TRBD1. Germline CDR1 and CDR2: MNHEY and SVGAGI. V was clipped by 6 bases and J by 10 bases; unmatched bases: 8. This CDR3 region has 12 residues. CDR3 DNA: TGTGCCAGCAGCCCAAACAGGGGCGCAGCTTTCTTT. This translates into CASSPNRGAAFF.

J is TRBJ2-4 and V is TRBV19; D uncertain. Germline loops: CDR1 LNHDA, CDR2 SQIVND (reference sequence). Trimming took off 5 bases at V and 8 bases at J, with 16 bases between the two ends. CDR3 length: 14 amino acids. The CDR3 is CASSRSGLWDIQYF. The CDR3 region has the DNA TGTGCCAGTAGTCGCTCTGGGCTGTGGGACATTCAGTACTTC.

The rearrangement uses TRBV11-2 and TRBJ1-3; D is undetermined. This CDR3 spans 14 amino acids. Germline V gives CDR1 SGHAT, CDR2 FQNNGV. The V end lost 5 bases, the J end lost 4 bases, and 12 bases lay between the germline ends. The CDR3 nucleotides are TGTGCCAGCAGCACCCGGACGGGCGGAAACACCATATATTTT. Protein sequence: CASSTRTGGNTIYF.

The chain is built from TRBV6-1 and TRBJ1-4; tentatively, D is TRBD1 (6 bases). Trimming removed 2 bases from V and 7 bases from J, with 14 bases in between. CDR3 size: 15 residues. Per the germline V gene, CDR1 is MNHNS and CDR2 is SASEGT. Here the CDR3 reads CASSEWTVLGEKLFF. Here the CDR3 DNA reads TGTGCCAGCAGTGAATGGACAGTCCTGGGTGAAAAACTGTTTTTT.

The chain couples TRBV29-1 to TRBJ2-3; TRBD1 agrees at 11 bases. The V segment lost 6 bases and the J segment 2 bases; nucleotides outside the gene matches: 13. Looked up from germline, CDR1 is SQVTM and CDR2 is ANQGSEA. The CDR3 runs 17 residues. The CDR3 nucleotides read TGCAGCGTCGAGGTCGTGGGACAGGGGGTCTTCACAGATACGCAGTATTTT. Translating it yields CSVEVVGQGVFTDTQYF.